These 25 T cell receptor beta chains were all obtained from the same sample, sequenced in a study of T cell clonality in common variable immunodeficiency. The table came from immunoSEQ multiplex PCR; TCRdb's copy has only in-frame clones and leaves some out. Observed in the sample are roughly 79,000 clones, none of them singletons. Sequenced material: peripheral blood mononuclear cells. These receptors came from a person between 18 and 75 years old in good health.

There are many counts of this clone. The read ends 3 residues early relative to the CDR3; the germline J gene fills the gap. J is TRBJ2-7 and V is TRBV29-1; 8 bases align to TRBD1. Germline V gene lookup returns CDR1 SQVTM and CDR2 ANQGSEA. V gave up 3 bases and J gave up 5 bases; unmatched junction bases: 12. This CDR3 is built from 15 residues. CDR3 DNA, as far as it was read: TGCAGCGTTGACGAAACTCCGGGACAGGCACACGAG. Its translation is CSVDETPGQAHE. The CDR3 reads in full as CSVDETPGQAHEQYF.

This clone was found many times. The sequence runs out 3 residues before the end of the CDR3; the remainder is reconstructed from the germline J gene. The chain has TRBV20-1 and TRBJ1-5; TRBD1 agrees at 9 bases. The CDR3 contains 15 residues. Trimming took 6 bases from V and 6 from J; bases not matched to a gene: 12. Germline CDR1 DFQATT, CDR2 SNEGSKA (reference sequence). The chain's CDR3 is CSAPPIQGATQPQHF. CDR3 DNA, as far as it was read: TGCAGTGCACCACCGATACAGGGGGCTACTCAGCCC.

This clone came up many times. The CDR3 end lies 3 residues beyond the end of the read and is filled in from the germline J gene. The chain recombines TRBV7-3 with TRBJ2-7; 8 positions match TRBD2. V was clipped by 3 bases and J by 6 bases; unmatched bases: 4. CDR3 length: 13 amino acids. CDR1 and CDR2 (germline): SGHTA, FQGTGA. CDR3 DNA, as far as it was read: TGTGCCAGCAGCTTGTCAGGACTAGCCGAG. This encodes CASSLSGLAE. The entire CDR3 reads CASSLSGLAEQYF.

This clone was seen many times. The CDR3 is cut off 3 residues early in the read; its end comes from the germline J gene. This chain connects TRBV12-3 or TRBV12-4 to TRBJ2-5, with 11 bases aligning to TRBD2. V shed 5 bases and J 5 bases; nucleotides not matched to a gene: 4. The CDR3 extends over 14 amino acids. CDR3 in amino acids: CASSQLAGAETQYF. The CDR3 DNA, read in part, is TGTGCCAGCAGTCAACTAGCGGGAGCGGAGACC.

The chain's CDR3 is CASSYDIGYSNQPQHF. CDR3 bases read: TGTGCCAGCAGTTATGACATAGGATATAGCAATCAGCCC. The J gene is TRBJ1-5, the V gene TRBV6-2 or TRBV6-3; D is unclear. The read is 3 residues too short to cover the CDR3 end, so that end is filled in from the germline J gene. This CDR3 spans 16 amino acids. Trimming removed 3 bases from V and 0 bases from J, with 12 bases in between. Germline CDR1 is MNHEY and CDR2 is SVGEGT.

This clone was seen at least ten times. A read error may account for a junction end that differs from germline. The read terminates 3 residues ahead of where the CDR3 ends, so the germline J gene completes it. The chain joins TRBV7-7 to TRBJ2-3; 10 bases line up with TRBD2. The germline V gene has CDR1 SSHAT and CDR2 FNYEAQ (reference sequence). The CDR3 has 15 amino acids. CDR3 sequence: CASSSGLAGEGTQYF. The covered CDR3 bases are TGTGCTAGCAGCTCCGGGCTAGCGGGAGAGGGAACG.

The table lists this clone with many counts. The CDR3 region is CASSASSGGETYTF. CDR3 bases read: TGTGCCAGCAGCGCCTCTAGCGGCGGGGAGACC. The genes are TRBV9 and TRBJ1-2; D gene ambiguous. The sequence runs out 3 residues before the end of the CDR3; the remainder is reconstructed from the germline J gene. Germline CDR1 reads SGDLS; CDR2 reads YYNGEE. CDR3 size: 14 residues.

In this sample, this clone turned up many times. The CDR3 is cut off 3 residues early in the read; its end comes from the germline J gene. The rearrangement uses TRBV20-1 and TRBJ1-1; TRBD1 matches 7 bases. Looked up from germline, CDR1 is DFQATT and CDR2 is SNEGSKA (reference sequence). This CDR3 spans 12 amino acids. The CDR3 sequence: CSGQGVTGEAFF. CDR3 bases read: TGCAGCGGCCAGGGGGTAACGGGTGAA.

Ten or more counts support this clone. The read comes to an end 3 residues before the CDR3 does, leaving the germline J gene to fill in the end. The chain couples TRBV27 to TRBJ2-3; 12 nucleotides match TRBD1. The V gene's germline CDR1 is MNHEY and CDR2 SMNVEV (reference sequence). The CDR3 is made up of 17 amino acids. V was clipped by 3 bases and J by 0 bases; unmatched bases: 4. This CDR3 is CASSLRDRGQSTDTQYF. The sequenced CDR3 bases are TGTGCCAGCAGTTTGCGGGACAGGGGGCAGAGCACAGATACG.

This clone came up many times. The missing CDR3 end, 3 residues past where the read stops, is filled in from the germline J gene. The rearrangement uses TRBV7-2 and TRBJ2-7, with D maybe TRBD1 (5 bases). Germline assignment: CDR1 SGHTA and CDR2 FQGNSA. V dropped 2 bases and J dropped 2 bases, with 10 bases sitting between them. This CDR3 contains 14 residues. CDR3 DNA (partial): TGTGCCAGCAGCTTAAGAGACAGTACCTACGAG. Protein product: CASSLRDSTYE. The complete CDR3 sequence is CASSLRDSTYEQYF.

In its sample, this clone was seen many times. The sequence runs out 3 residues before the end of the CDR3; the remainder is reconstructed from the germline J gene. The chain combines TRBV20-1 with TRBJ1-5, with no clear D. Trimming pared 5 bases from V and 0 bases from J, leaving 11 bases between. Looked up from germline, CDR1 is DFQATT and CDR2 is SNEGSKA (reference sequence). This CDR3 region has 14 residues. The CDR3 sequence is CSAPRINSNQPQHF. Incomplete CDR3 DNA: TGCAGTGCTCCGCGCATTAATAGCAATCAGCCC.

In this sample, this clone turned up a few times. The read ends 3 residues shy of where the CDR3 ends; the end is completed using the germline J gene. V gene TRBV19 combines with J gene TRBJ1-1; no clear D gene. Germline CDR1 LNHDA, CDR2 SQIVND (reference sequence). This CDR3 is 15 amino acids long. With 7 bases removed from V and 0 bases from J, the gap between germline ends came to 15 bases. CDR3 sequence: CASKDSPLLNTEAFF. The sequenced CDR3 bases are TGTGCCAGTAAGGACTCTCCCCTCTTGAACACTGAA.

There are many counts of this clone. The same CDR3 is also encoded by other DNA sequences in this sample. The CDR3 DNA, read in part, is TGTGCCAGCTCATCCGGGGCAACTAATGAAAAA. Protein: CASSSGATNEK. The full CDR3 protein is CASSSGATNEKLFF. The J gene is TRBJ1-4, the V gene TRBV18, with D hard to call. The read halts 3 residues ahead of the CDR3 end, with the missing end drawn from the germline J gene. Trimming stripped 5 bases from V and 0 bases from J, with 7 bases between. CDR1 and CDR2 from the germline V gene are KGHSH and LQKENI. The CDR3 is 14 amino acids.

This clone was seen repeatedly, ten times or more. The CDR3 goes on 3 residues after the read ends, and that part is filled in from the germline J gene. The chain is built from TRBV19 and TRBJ2-3; D may correspond to TRBD1 or TRBD2 (5 bases each). The CDR3 runs 13 residues. The V end was cut by 5 bases, the J end by 2 bases, with 8 bases between. CDR1 is LNHDA and CDR2 is SQIVND in the germline V gene (reference sequence). CDR3 DNA, as far as it was read: TGTGCCAGTAGTGAGGGGATCACAGATACG. It translates to CASSEGITDT. The CDR3 in its entirety is CASSEGITDTQYF.

This clone appeared many times. The read ends 3 residues early relative to the CDR3; the germline J gene fills the gap. The J gene is TRBJ2-5, the V gene TRBV5-4, with 9 bases lining up with TRBD2. The germline CDR1 and CDR2 sequences are SGHNT and YYREEE (reference sequence). This CDR3 spans 16 amino acids. The V gene end was trimmed by 1 base and the J gene end by 5 bases; junction bases not matched to a gene: 9. Incomplete CDR3 DNA: TGTGCCAGCAGCTTGCCCCAGCGGGAGGTGAGCGAGACC. Its protein product is CASSLPQREVSET. The whole CDR3 sequence reads CASSLPQREVSETQYF.

Worth noting for this clone: The read stops 3 residues short of the end of the CDR3; the missing end is completed from the germline J gene. This chain uses TRBV7-2 with TRBJ2-7, with 8 bases aligning to TRBD2. Germline V gives CDR1 SGHTA, CDR2 FQGNSA. The CDR3 runs to 14 residues. Trimming removed 5 bases from V and 0 bases from J; junction bases left unmatched: 3. The CDR3 bases that were read are TGTGCCAGCAGCAGTAGCGGGATCTCCTACGAG. This sequence encodes CASSSSGISYE. The whole CDR3 protein is CASSSSGISYEQYF.

This clone was detected ten times or more. The sequenced fragment ends 3 residues before the CDR3 boundary, so the rest is inferred from the germline J gene. V and J are TRBV10-2 and TRBJ2-1; D possibly corresponds to TRBD1 (6 bases). This CDR3 is built from 12 residues. The V gene lost 3 bases and the J gene lost 7 bases, with 7 bases spanning the gap. The germline V gene has CDR1 WSHSY and CDR2 SAAADI. The DNA read from the CDR3 is TGCGCCAGCAGTGAACAGGGAAATGAG. It translates to CASSEQGNE. The whole CDR3 sequence reads CASSEQGNEQFF.

The table lists this clone with a few counts. Read data end 3 residues before the CDR3 end; the end is taken from the germline J gene. The rearrangement links TRBV5-1 to TRBJ2-2; D unresolved. The V end lost 4 bases, the J end lost 2 bases, and 9 bases lay between the germline ends. The germline gives CDR1 SGHRS, CDR2 YFSETQ. The CDR3 runs 14 residues. The CDR3 sequence is CASSQTANTGELFF. The part of the CDR3 DNA that was read is TGCGCCAGCAGCCAGACTGCCAACACCGGGGAG. The full variable domain, with the rest looked up from reference TRBV5-1 and TRBJ2-2, is KAGVTQTPRYLIKTRGQQVTLSCSPISGHRSVSWYQQTPGQGLQFLFEYFSETQRNKGNFPGRFSGRQFSNSRSEMNVSTLELGDSALYLCASSQTANTGELFFGEGSRLTVL.

This clone was detected ten times or more. The missing CDR3 end, 3 residues past where the read stops, is filled in from the germline J gene. The genes are TRBV19 and TRBJ2-6; the D is unclear. The CDR3 runs to 15 residues. The V gene's germline CDR1 is LNHDA and CDR2 SQIVND (reference sequence). V was clipped by 2 bases and J by 0 bases, with 5 bases between them. CDR3 DNA (partial): TGTGCCAGTAGTATATCCGGCTCTGGGGCCAACGTC. It is translated as CASSISGSGANV. The whole CDR3 reads CASSISGSGANVLTF.

This clone was observed many times. The sequenced fragment ends 3 residues before the CDR3 boundary, so the rest is inferred from the germline J gene. V usage is TRBV7-6 and J usage is TRBJ2-1; D is possibly TRBD1 (6 bases). The ends were cut back, 4 bases at V and 5 bases at J, with 12 bases in the middle. CDR1 is SGHVS, CDR2 FNYEAQ, per germline. This CDR3 has 14 amino acids. The CDR3 bases that were read are TGTGCCAGCAGCTCCGGGACACCTGACAATGAG. This codes for CASSSGTPDNE. The CDR3 in its entirety is CASSSGTPDNEQFF.

This clone was picked up many times. The DNA ends 3 residues before the CDR3 does, and the rest of the CDR3 is filled in from the germline J gene. The V gene is TRBV10-3, the J gene TRBJ1-3; D is unclear. Trimming cost V 3 bases and J 1 base, with 10 bases left between them. CDR1 and CDR2 (germline): ENHRY, SYGVKD. This CDR3 is 15 amino acids long. The CDR3: CAISDPIPSGNTIYF. The part of the CDR3 DNA that was read is TGTGCCATCAGTGATCCTATCCCTTCTGGAAACACC.

This clone was recorded at least ten times. The CDR3 goes on 3 residues after the read ends, and that part is filled in from the germline J gene. The chain carries TRBV20-1 and TRBJ2-1; 10 positions match TRBD1. The junction had 5 bases not matched to a gene; V was cut back by 2 bases and J by 7 bases. The V gene's germline CDR1 is DFQATT and CDR2 SNEGSKA (reference sequence). This CDR3 is 14 amino acids long. CDR3 DNA, as far as it was read: TGCAGTGCTAGACCCGACAGGGGGCGGAATGAG. Residues: CSARPDRGRNE. In full, the CDR3 is CSARPDRGRNEQFF.

This clone has ten or more counts. The read terminates 3 residues ahead of where the CDR3 ends, so the germline J gene completes it. The genes are TRBV30 and TRBJ1-6, with 8 nucleotides matching TRBD1. V lost 1 base to trimming and J lost 7 bases; unmatched junction nucleotides: 0. Germline-derived CDR1 and CDR2 are GTSNPN and SVGIG (reference sequence). This CDR3 is 13 amino acids long. The part of the CDR3 DNA that was read is TGTGCCTGGAGTGGACAGGGGAATTCACCC. Protein: CAWSGQGNSP. The CDR3 in its entirety is CAWSGQGNSPLHF.

This clone was picked up many times. The observed sequence ends 3 residues before the CDR3 terminus, with the missing tail filled in from the germline J gene. The chain links TRBV15 to TRBJ1-2, with D possibly matching TRBD1 (5 bases). V lost 2 bases to trimming and J lost 3 bases, with 13 bases between them. Germline CDR1 and CDR2: LNHNV and YYDKDF (reference sequence). The CDR3 contains 15 residues. The CDR3 DNA, read in part, is TGTGCCACCAGCAGAAGTTTGGGGCCGCACTATGGC. Translation: CATSRSLGPHYG. The whole CDR3 protein is CATSRSLGPHYGYTF.

There are many counts of this clone. The sequence runs out 3 residues before the end of the CDR3; the remainder is reconstructed from the germline J gene. The J gene is TRBJ2-6, the V gene TRBV6-2 or TRBV6-3; 7 positions match TRBD2. With V trimmed by 4 bases and J by 2 bases, 2 bases remained unmatched. The V gene's germline CDR1 is MNHEY and CDR2 SVGEGT. This CDR3 contains 15 residues. Partial CDR3 DNA: TGTGCCAGCAGTTCGGCGGGGGCTGGGGCCAACGTC. Translating it yields CASSSAGAGANV. The CDR3 in full is CASSSAGAGANVLTF.